Included here is one TCR beta chain sequence, with context. Antigen unknown. The data were obtained in a study of blood T cells in healthy people across ages. Turning to the study itself: In model experiments, template switching was able to capture about one barcoded beta molecule for every two T cells that were present.

It was with a sample-barcoded 5' primer and a J-beta primer mix that a second PCR of roughly 6 to 12 cycles was run. Any given sample supplied a minimum of 2.5 million CDR3-containing paired-end reads. TCRdb independently ran MiXCR on the 5' RACE reads; one entry per CDR3 protein. The sample carries about 900,000 distinct CDR3 sequences, 45% to 50% recorded once. Study-wide points: Investigators treated diversity estimates from one million T cells as underestimates.

In germline, CDR1 is SGHTA, CDR2 FQGNSA. The CDR3 spans 13 residues. Trimming removed 5 bases from V and 2 bases from J, with 10 bases in between. The donors, all healthy, were Caucasians living in Russia, aged 6 to 90. The TCR comes from a man aged 30 to 45 in good health. J is TRBJ2-7 and V is TRBV7-2; D might be TRBD1 (6 bases). Sequenced input: blood. DNA for the CDR3: TGTGCCAGCAGCGGGACACATACCTACGAGCAGTACTTC. This translates into CASSGTHTYEQYF.